These 13 T cell receptor beta chains share one sample of origin, sequenced in a study of molecular identifiers for immune sequencing clone quantification. MiXCR, applied by TCRdb to the PCR reads, yields one record per CDR3 protein. This table holds about half a million distinct CDR3 sequences, 25% found once. Sequencing was performed on naive CD8+ T cells from blood, with Jurkat cell RNA spiked in. Indicated subset: FACS-sorted CD8+CD4-CCR7+CD45RA+ naive T cells. Receptors were obtained from a human donor in good health. Some libraries in this study had Jurkat cell RNA spiked in.

In this sample, this clonotype turned up a few times. The V call is TRBV7-8, the J call TRBJ2-4; a weak D match, TRBD1 (6 bases). Between the trimmed V and J ends, which lost 7 bases and 1 base, there was a span of 11 bases. Looked up from germline, CDR1 is SGHVS and CDR2 is FQNEAQ. The CDR3 runs to 14 residues. The CDR3 here is CASTKRGAKNIQYF. The CDR3 bases are TGTGCCAGCACCAAAAGGGGGGCCAAAAACATTCAGTACTTC.

The CDR3 nucleotides read TGCGCCAGCAGCCACCGACAGGATGGCACTGAAGCTTTCTTT. This gives the protein CASSHRQDGTEAFF. The rearrangement links TRBV4-1 to TRBJ1-1, with a tentative D call TRBD1 (6 bases). Trimming removed 3 bases at V and 4 bases at J, with 12 bases between. This CDR3 has 14 residues. CDR1 and CDR2 (germline): MGHRA, YSYEKL.

Comment on this clonotype: An end of the junction differs from the germline gene, which may be a read error. This chain connects TRBV27 to TRBJ1-5; D is uncertain. Germline CDR1 and CDR2: MNHEY and SMNVEV (reference sequence). The CDR3 has 15 amino acids. The CDR3 nucleotides read TGTGCCAGCAGTTTTGGACCATATAGCAATCGGCCCCAGCATTTT. The encoded protein is CASSFGPYSNRPQHF.

The sample holds a few counts of this clonotype. The V and J genes are TRBV12-3 or TRBV12-4 and TRBJ2-3, with D possibly TRBD2 on 6 matching bases. The CDR3 length is 15 residues. The V end was cut by 5 bases, the J end by 0 bases, with 12 bases between. The CDR3 nucleotides are TGTGCCAGCAGTCCGGGGGAGACTAGCACAGATACGCAGTATTTT. This gives the protein CASSPGETSTDTQYF.

To note about this clonotype: One end of the junction is discordant with germline, which a read error may explain. J is TRBJ2-2 and V is TRBV28; possibly TRBD1 or TRBD2 for D (5 bases each). CDR1 is MDHEN, CDR2 SYDVKM, per germline. This CDR3 spans 17 amino acids. CDR3 bases: TGTGCCAGCAGCACCCCCGAGACAGCATCGAACACCGGGGAGCCGTTTTTT. Translating gives CASSTPETASNTGEPFF.

On this clonotype: A much more abundant neighbour one base away suggests this may be a read error. The chain carries TRBV4-3 and TRBJ2-5, with D perhaps assigned TRBD1 or TRBD2 (5 bases each). Per germline, CDR1 LGHNA and CDR2 YSLEER. CDR3 length equals 15 residues. Written as DNA, the CDR3 is TGCGTCAGCAGCCAAGACCGGGACGGTTTGTTCGCCCAGTACTTC. This translates into CVSSQDRDGLFAQYF.

Only a few counts were recorded for this clonotype. This sequence joins TRBV19 and TRBJ2-7, with D possibly matching TRBD1 (5 bases). In germline, CDR1 is LNHDA, CDR2 SQIVND (reference sequence). V lost 8 bases and J lost 0, with 17 bases in between. This CDR3 has 15 residues. The CDR3 spells CASGLGQGSSYEQYF. Here the CDR3 DNA reads TGTGCCAGTGGTCTCGGGCAGGGCAGCTCCTACGAGCAGTACTTC.

With respect to this clonotype: Possible read error: a much larger clone is one base away. The rearrangement links TRBV28 to TRBJ1-2; TRBD1 aligns across 8 bases. Germline V CDR1 and CDR2: MDHEN, SYDVKM. The CDR3 has 14 residues. The CDR3: CTSSLNRGDYGYTF. CDR3 coding DNA: TGTACCAGCAGTCTCAACAGGGGGGACTATGGCTACACCTTC.

This clonotype showed up many times. This chain links TRBV2 with TRBJ2-3; either TRBD1 or TRBD2 may fit D (5 bases each). The CDR3 contains 17 residues. Germline CDR1 and CDR2: SNHLY and FYNNEI. V dropped 4 bases and J dropped 2 bases, with 19 bases sitting between them. The CDR3 nucleotides are TGTGCCAGCAGTGGTGGTTTAGAGGGGCCCGACACAGATACGCAGTATTTT. It encodes CASSGGLEGPDTDTQYF. Using reference TRBV2 and TRBJ2-3 for the parts outside the CDR3, the full variable domain is EPEVTQTPSHQVTQMGQEVILRCVPISNHLYFYWYRQILGQKVEFLVSFYNNEISEKSEIFDDQFSVERPDGSNFTLKIRSTKLEDSAMYFCASSGGLEGPDTDTQYFGPGTRLTVL.

Remarks on this clonotype: The conserved closing phenylalanine or tryptophan is absent in this CDR3, likely reflecting a read error. The V gene is TRBV30, the J gene TRBJ1-1; D remains unclear. This CDR3 has 12 amino acids. Germline CDR1 is GTSNPN and CDR2 is SVGIG (reference sequence). V was pared by 2 bases and J by 6 bases, with 10 bases between. Here the CDR3 reads CAWSSGFAEAFL. The CDR3 DNA is TGTGCCTGGAGTTCGGGGTTTGCTGAAGCTTTCTTG.

The rearrangement links TRBV4-1 to TRBJ2-1, with D tentatively TRBD2 (6 bases). Germline V lookup: CDR1 MGHRA, CDR2 YSYEKL. The V gene lost 3 bases and the J gene lost 1 base, with 10 bases spanning the gap. The CDR3 has 15 residues. CDR3 sequence: CASSHSGVSYNEQFF. CDR3 nucleotide sequence: TGCGCCAGCAGCCACTCGGGGGTATCCTACAATGAGCAGTTCTTC.

The chain carries TRBV20-1 and TRBJ2-3; D possibly corresponds to TRBD2 (6 bases). The CDR3 is 16 amino acids. V lost 6 bases to trimming and J lost 2 bases, with 21 bases between them. Germline values: CDR1 DFQATT, CDR2 SNEGSKA (reference sequence). In DNA, the CDR3 is TGCAGTGCCCAACCCTTCCGACTAGGAAACACAGATACGCAGTATTTT. Its protein product is CSAQPFRLGNTDTQYF.

This clonotype turned up a few times. In nucleotides, the CDR3 is TGTGCCAGCAGCTTAGGGCCTACAACTGGGGCCAACGTCCTGACTTTC. Translated, it gives CASSLGPTTGANVLTF. J is TRBJ2-6 and V is TRBV7-9; unclear D gene. Germline values: CDR1 SEHNR, CDR2 FQNEAQ (reference sequence). The CDR3 runs 16 residues. Trimming cost V 1 base and J 2 bases, with 9 bases left between them.